This T cell receptor beta chain was captured in a study of blood T cell repertoires in COVID-19. Looking at the study overall: Sample material is recorded as cDNA or gDNA derived from T cells, B-cell-depleted T cells, or PBMCs.

Sequencing was performed with immunoSEQ multiplex PCR; in TCRdb, only in-frame clones are kept and a portion is missing. The table includes some 73,000 clones, 65% to 90% detected once. Germline values: CDR1 SGHNT, CDR2 YENEEA. This CDR3 has 15 residues. The V gene end was trimmed by 1 base and the J gene end by 3 bases; junction bases not matched to a gene: 1. Input material: peripheral blood. The J gene is TRBJ2-1, the V gene TRBV11-3; 9 positions agree with TRBD2. The sequence derives from a man aged 45-65 years with COVID-19, enrolled during active disease. The CDR3 loop reads CASSLGREGYNEQFF. The CDR3 coding sequence is TGTGCCAGCAGCTTAGGGCGGGAGGGCTACAATGAGCAGTTCTTC.